Below, one TCR beta chain is given with its context. Authors' processing steps: Amplified reference gene primers provided the basis for estimating nucleated cell counts. Sequencing used immunoSEQ multiplex PCR; TCRdb keeps in-frame clones, though not all of them. Clonal size and the V and J genes are those of that table, whereas D and trimming came from the DNA. The sample carries 70,000 to 90,000 clones, roughly four fifths recorded once. CDR3 size: 16 residues. The germline V and J ends were trimmed by 6 bases and 0 bases, with 15 bases remaining between them. Germline V gene data show CDR1 as LNHDA and CDR2 as SQIVND (reference sequence). This record comes from a study of blood T cell repertoires in COVID-19. Overall study: The study drew acute and convalescent COVID-19 samples from the United States, Italy and Spain. Sources were T cells, B-cell-depleted T cells, or PBMCs; the material itself was cDNA or gDNA.

The source material was peripheral blood. The genes are TRBV19 and TRBJ1-3; unclear D gene. The TCR was taken from an elderly woman with acute or convalescent COVID-19. CDR3 DNA: TGTGCCAGTAGCTCCCACAGATCTTCCTCTGGAAACACCATATATTTT. This gives the protein CASSSHRSSSGNTIYF.